Sequencing of this TCR beta chain was carried out in a study of blood T cell repertoires in COVID-19. Whole-study context: From the United States, Italy and Spain came samples of acute and convalescent COVID-19.

Everyone who took part was roughly 18 to 89 years old, and they came from some 23 US areas. Cohort placement rested on clinical history that participants reported themselves. The recovered donors of Cohort 3 showed two negative PCRs, clearance, or symptom resolution. Generated by immunoSEQ multiplex PCR, the TCRdb table keeps only in-frame clones and is missing some. The sample records fewer than 200,000 clones, approximately 80% being singletons. This clone appeared a single time. Trimming removed 5 bases at V and 3 bases at J, with 14 bases between. Germline loops: CDR1 LNHDA, CDR2 SQIVND (reference sequence). CDR3 size: 15 residues.

The sequenced sample consisted of PBMCs or T cells enriched from blood (not recorded which). The chain combines TRBV19 with TRBJ1-5; possibly TRBD1 for D (5 bases). The sequence was obtained from a man between 50 and 59 years old who had recovered from COVID-19. CDR3 DNA: TGTGCCAGTAGTCTAAACCAGGGATCCAATCAGCCCCAGCATTTT. It codes for CASSLNQGSNQPQHF.